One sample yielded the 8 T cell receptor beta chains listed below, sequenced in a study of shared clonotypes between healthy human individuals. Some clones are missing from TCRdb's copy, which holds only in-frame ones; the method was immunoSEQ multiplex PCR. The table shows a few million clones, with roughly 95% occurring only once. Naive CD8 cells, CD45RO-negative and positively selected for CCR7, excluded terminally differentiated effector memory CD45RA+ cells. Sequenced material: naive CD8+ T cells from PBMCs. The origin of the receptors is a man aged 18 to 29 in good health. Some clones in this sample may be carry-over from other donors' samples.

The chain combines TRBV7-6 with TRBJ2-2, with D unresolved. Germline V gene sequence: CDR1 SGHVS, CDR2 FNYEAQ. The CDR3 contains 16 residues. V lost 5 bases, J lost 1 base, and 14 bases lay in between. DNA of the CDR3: TGTGCCAGCAGCCCAACGGCGGCAATGAACACCGGGGAGCTGTTTTTT. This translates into CASSPTAAMNTGELFF. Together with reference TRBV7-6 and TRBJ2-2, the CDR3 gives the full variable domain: GAGVSQSPRYKVTKRGQDVALRCDPISGHVSLYWYRQALGQGPEFLTYFNYEAQQDKSGLPNDRFSAERPEGSISTLTIQRTEQRDSAMYRCASSPTAAMNTGELFFGEGSRLTVL.

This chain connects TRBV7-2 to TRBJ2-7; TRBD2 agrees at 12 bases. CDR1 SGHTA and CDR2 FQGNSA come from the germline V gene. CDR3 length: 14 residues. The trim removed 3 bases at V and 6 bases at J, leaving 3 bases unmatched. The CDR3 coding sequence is TGTGCCAGCAGCTTCCCGACTAGCGGGAGCGAGCAGTACTTC. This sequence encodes CASSFPTSGSEQYF.

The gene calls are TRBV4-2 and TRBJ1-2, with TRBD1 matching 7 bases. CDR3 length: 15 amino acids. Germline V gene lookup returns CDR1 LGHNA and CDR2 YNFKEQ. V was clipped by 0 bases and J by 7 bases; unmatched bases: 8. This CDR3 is CASSQDLEGASGYTF. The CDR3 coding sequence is TGTGCCAGCAGCCAAGATCTAGAGGGGGCAAGTGGCTACACCTTC.

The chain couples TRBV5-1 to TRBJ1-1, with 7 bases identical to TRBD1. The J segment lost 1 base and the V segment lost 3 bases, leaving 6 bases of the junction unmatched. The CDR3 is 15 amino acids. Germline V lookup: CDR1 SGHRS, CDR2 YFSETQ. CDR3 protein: CASSWKQGQNTEAFF. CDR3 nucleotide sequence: TGCGCCAGCAGCTGGAAACAGGGGCAGAACACTGAAGCTTTCTTT.

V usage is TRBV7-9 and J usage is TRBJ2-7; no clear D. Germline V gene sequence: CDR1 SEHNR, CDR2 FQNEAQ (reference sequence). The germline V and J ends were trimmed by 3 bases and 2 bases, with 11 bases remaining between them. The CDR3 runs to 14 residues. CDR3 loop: CASSFKEVTYEQYF. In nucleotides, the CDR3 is TGTGCCAGCAGCTTCAAGGAAGTCACCTACGAGCAGTACTTC.

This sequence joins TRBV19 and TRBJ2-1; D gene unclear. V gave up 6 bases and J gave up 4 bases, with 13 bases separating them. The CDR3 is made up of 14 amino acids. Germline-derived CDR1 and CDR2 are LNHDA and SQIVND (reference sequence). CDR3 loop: CASRGIAGYNEQFF. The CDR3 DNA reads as TGTGCCAGTAGGGGAATAGCCGGTTACAATGAGCAGTTCTTC.

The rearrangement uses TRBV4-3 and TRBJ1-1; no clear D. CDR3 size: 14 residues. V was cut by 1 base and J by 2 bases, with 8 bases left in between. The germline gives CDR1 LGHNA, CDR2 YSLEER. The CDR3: CASSQGSVNTEAFF. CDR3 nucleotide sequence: TGCGCCAGCAGCCAAGGTTCGGTAAACACTGAAGCTTTCTTT.

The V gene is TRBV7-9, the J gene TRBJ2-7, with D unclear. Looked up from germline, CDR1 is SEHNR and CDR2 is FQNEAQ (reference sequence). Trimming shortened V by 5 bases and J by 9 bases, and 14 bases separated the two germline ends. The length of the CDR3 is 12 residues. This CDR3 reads CASSPLSLGQYF. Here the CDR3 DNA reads TGTGCCAGCAGCCCCTTATCCCTCGGGCAGTACTTC. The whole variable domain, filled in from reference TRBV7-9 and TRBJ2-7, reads DTGVSQNPRHKITKRGQNVTFRCDPISEHNRLYWYRQTLGQGPEFLTYFQNEAQLEKSRLLSDRFSAERPKGSFSTLEIQRTEQGDSAMYLCASSPLSLGQYFGPGTRLTVT.